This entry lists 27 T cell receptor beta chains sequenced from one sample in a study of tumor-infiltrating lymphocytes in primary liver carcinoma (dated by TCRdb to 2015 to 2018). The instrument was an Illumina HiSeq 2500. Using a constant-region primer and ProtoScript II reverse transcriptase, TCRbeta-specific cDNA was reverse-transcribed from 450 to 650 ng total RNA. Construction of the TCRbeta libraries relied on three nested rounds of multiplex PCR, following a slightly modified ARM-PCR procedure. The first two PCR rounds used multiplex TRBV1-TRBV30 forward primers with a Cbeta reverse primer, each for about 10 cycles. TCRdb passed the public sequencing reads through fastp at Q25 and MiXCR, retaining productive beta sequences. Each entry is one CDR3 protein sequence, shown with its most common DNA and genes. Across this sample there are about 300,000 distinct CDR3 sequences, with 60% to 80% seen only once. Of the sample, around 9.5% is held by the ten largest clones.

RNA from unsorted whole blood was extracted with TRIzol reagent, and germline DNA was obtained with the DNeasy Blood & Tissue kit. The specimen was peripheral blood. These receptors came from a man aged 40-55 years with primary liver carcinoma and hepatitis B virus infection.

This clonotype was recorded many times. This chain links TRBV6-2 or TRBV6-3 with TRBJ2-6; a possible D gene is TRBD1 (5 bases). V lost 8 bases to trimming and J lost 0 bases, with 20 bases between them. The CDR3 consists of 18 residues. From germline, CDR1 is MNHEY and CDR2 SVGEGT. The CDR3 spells CASGITPRALSGANVLTF. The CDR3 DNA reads TGTGCCAGCGGGATAACCCCCAGGGCCCTCTCTGGGGCCAACGTCCTGACTTTC.

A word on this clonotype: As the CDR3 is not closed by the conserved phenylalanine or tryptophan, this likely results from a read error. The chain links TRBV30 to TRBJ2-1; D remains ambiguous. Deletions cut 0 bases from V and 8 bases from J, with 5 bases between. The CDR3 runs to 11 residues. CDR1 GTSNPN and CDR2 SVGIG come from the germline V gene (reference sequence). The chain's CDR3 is CAWSVKDEQFL. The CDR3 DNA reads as TGTGCCTGGAGTGTGAAGGATGAGCAGTTCCTC.

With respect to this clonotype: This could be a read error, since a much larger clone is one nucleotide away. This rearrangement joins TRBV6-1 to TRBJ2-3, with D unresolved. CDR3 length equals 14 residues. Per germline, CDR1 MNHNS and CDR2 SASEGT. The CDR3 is CASSDGVETDMQYF. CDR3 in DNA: TGTGCCAGCAGTGACGGCGTAGAAACAGATATGCAGTATTTT.

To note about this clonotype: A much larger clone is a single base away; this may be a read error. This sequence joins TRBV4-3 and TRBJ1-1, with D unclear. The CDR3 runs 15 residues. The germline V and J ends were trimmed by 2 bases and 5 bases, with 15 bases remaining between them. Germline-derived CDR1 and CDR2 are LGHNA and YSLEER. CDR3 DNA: TGCGCCAGCAGCCAAAGCCTGGACCCGAAAACTGAAGCTTTCTTT. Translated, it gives CASSQSLDPKTEAFF.

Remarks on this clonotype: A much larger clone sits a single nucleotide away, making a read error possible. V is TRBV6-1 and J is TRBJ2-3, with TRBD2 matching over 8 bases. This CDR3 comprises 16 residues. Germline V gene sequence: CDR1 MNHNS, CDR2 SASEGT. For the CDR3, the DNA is TGTGCCAGCAGTGAAGAGGAGGACGGGAGGGAAGATGCGCAGTATTTT. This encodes CASSEEEDGREDAQYF.

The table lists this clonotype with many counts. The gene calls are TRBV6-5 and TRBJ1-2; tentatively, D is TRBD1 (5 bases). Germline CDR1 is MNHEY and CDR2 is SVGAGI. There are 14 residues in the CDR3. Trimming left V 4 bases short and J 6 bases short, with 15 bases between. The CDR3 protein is CASSLTWGENGYTF. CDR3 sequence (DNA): TGTGCCAGCAGTTTAACCTGGGGCGAGAATGGCTACACCTTC.

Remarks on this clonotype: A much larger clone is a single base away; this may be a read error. The CDR3 DNA reads TGTGCCAGCAGTGGGACTAGCGGGAGGGGAGATATGCAGTATTTT. This codes for CASSGTSGRGDMQYF. The V gene is TRBV12-3 or TRBV12-4, the J gene TRBJ2-3; 16 bases align to TRBD2. The CDR3 is made up of 15 amino acids.

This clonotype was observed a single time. CDR3 protein: CASSQPGAEDTQYF. The CDR3, as DNA: TGCGCCAGCAGCCAACCAGGCGCAGAAGATACGCAGTATTTT. The chain has TRBV4-3 and TRBJ2-3, with D hard to call. CDR3 length equals 14 residues. V was cut by 2 bases and J by 5 bases, with 11 bases left in between. Germline CDR1 reads LGHNA; CDR2 reads YSLEER.

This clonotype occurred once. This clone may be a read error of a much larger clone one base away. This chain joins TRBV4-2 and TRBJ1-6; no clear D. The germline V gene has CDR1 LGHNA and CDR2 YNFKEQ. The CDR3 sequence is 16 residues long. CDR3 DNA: TGTGCCAGCAGCCAAGATTTCCGGCAGAGCGGTTCATCCCTCCACTTT. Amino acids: CASSQDFRQSGSSLHF.

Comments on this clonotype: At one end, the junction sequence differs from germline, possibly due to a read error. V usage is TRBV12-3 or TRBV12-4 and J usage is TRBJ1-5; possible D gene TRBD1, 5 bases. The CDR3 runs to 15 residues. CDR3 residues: CTSSLGPGGNQPQHF. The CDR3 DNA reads TGTACCAGCAGTTTGGGCCCGGGGGGCAATCAGCCCCAGCATTTT.

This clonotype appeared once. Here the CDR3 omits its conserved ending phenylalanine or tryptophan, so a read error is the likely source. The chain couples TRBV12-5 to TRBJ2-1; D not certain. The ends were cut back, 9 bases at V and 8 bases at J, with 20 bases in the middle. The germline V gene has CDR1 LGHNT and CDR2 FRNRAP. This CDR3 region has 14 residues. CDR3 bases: TGTGCTAGGGTAATCATGGCCTTTTTCTATGAGCAGTTCTCC. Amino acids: CARVIMAFFYEQFS.

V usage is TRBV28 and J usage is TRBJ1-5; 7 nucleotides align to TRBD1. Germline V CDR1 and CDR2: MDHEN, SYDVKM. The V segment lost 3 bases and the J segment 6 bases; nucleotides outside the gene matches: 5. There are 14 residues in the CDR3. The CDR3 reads CASSFGRGLQPQHF. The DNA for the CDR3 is TGTGCCAGCAGTTTCGGGAGGGGGCTTCAGCCCCAGCATTTT.

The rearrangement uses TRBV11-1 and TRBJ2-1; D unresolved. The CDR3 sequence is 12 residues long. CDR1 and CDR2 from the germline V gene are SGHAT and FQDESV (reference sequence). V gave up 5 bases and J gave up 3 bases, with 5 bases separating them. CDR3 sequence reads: CASSGIYNEQFF. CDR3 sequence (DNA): TGTGCCAGCAGCGGAATCTACAATGAGCAGTTCTTC. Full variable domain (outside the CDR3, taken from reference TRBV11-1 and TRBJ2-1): EAEVAQSPRYKITEKSQAVAFWCDPISGHATLYWYRQILGQGPELLVQFQDESVVDDSQLPKDRFSAERLKGVDSTLKIQPAELGDSAMYLCASSGIYNEQFFGPGTRLTVL.

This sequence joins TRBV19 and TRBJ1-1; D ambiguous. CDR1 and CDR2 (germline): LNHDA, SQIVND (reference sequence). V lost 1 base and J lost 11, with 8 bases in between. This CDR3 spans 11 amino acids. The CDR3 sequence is CASSIGERAFF. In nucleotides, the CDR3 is TGTGCCAGTAGTATAGGCGAAAGGGCTTTCTTT.

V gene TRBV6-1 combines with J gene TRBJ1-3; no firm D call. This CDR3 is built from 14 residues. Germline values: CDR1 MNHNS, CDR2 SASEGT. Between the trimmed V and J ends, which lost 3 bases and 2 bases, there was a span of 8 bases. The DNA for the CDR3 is TGTGCCAGCAGTGACTTCGGCCCTGGAAACACCATATATTTT. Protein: CASSDFGPGNTIYF.

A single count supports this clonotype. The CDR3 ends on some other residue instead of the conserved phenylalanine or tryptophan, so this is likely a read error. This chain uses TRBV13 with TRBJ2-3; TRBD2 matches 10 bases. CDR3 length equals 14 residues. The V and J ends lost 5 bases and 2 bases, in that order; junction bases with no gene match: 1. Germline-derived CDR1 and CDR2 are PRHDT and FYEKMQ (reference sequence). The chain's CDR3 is CASSGLAATDTQYL. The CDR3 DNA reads TGTGCCAGCAGCGGACTAGCGGCCACAGATACGCAGTATCTT.

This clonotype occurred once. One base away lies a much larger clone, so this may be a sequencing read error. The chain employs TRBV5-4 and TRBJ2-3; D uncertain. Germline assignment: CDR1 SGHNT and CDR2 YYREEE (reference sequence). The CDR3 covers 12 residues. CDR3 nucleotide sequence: TGTGCCAGCAGCTTGGAAGGAGATACGCGGTATTTT. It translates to CASSLEGDTRYF.

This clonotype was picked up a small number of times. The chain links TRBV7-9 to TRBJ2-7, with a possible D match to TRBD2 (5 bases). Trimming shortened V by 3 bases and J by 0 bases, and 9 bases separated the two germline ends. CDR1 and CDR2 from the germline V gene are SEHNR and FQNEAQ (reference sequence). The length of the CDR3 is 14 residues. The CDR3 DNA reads TGTGCCAGCAGCTTTAGCGAATACTCCTACGAGCAGTACTTC. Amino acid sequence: CASSFSEYSYEQYF.

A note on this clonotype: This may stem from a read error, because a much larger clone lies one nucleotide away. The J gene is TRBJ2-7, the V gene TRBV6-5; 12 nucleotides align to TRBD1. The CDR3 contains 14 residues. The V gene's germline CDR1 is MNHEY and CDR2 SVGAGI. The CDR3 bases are TGTGCCAGCAGCTCGGGACAGGGGGCGAAGGAGCAGGACTTC. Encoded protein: CASSSGQGAKEQDF.

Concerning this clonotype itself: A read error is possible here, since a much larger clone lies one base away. The CDR3 spells CASSPITGIPTDTQYF. CDR3 bases: TGTGCCAGCAGCCCTATAACCGGGATCCCGACAGATACGCAGTATTTT. The chain uses TRBV6-1 and TRBJ2-3; D perhaps matches TRBD2 (5 bases). Germline V gene lookup returns CDR1 MNHNS and CDR2 SASEGT. The V end lost 6 bases, the J end lost 3 bases, and 19 bases lay between the germline ends. This CDR3 is 16 amino acids long.

CDR3 nucleotides: TGTGCCTGGAGTGCCCGAGCCCTAACCCAGCATTTT. Encoded protein: CAWSARALTQHF. The chain couples TRBV30 to TRBJ1-5; D is undetermined. Germline loops: CDR1 GTSNPN, CDR2 SVGIG (reference sequence). Trimming pared 1 base from V and 11 bases from J, leaving 12 bases between. CDR3 size: 12 residues.

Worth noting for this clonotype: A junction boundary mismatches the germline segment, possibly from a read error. The CDR3 protein is CTSSLDGGLKTEAFF. The CDR3 DNA follows: TGTACCAGCAGCTTAGACGGGGGGCTGAAGACTGAAGCTTTCTTT. This chain joins TRBV11-2 and TRBJ1-1, with D maybe TRBD1 (6 bases). Germline V gives CDR1 SGHAT, CDR2 FQNNGV. This CDR3 is built from 15 residues. The full variable domain, in which reference TRBV11-2 and TRBJ1-1 provide the parts outside the CDR3, is EAGVAQSPRYKIIEKRQSVAFWCNPISGHATLYWYQQILGQGPKLLIQFQNNGVVDDSQLPKDRFSAERLKGVDSTLKIQPAKLEDSAVYLCTSSLDGGLKTEAFFGQGTRLTVV.

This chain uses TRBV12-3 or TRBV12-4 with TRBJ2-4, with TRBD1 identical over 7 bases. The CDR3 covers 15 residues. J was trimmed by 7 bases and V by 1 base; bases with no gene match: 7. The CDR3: CASSLVGRGGNIQYF. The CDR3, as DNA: TGTGCCAGCAGTTTAGTAGGGAGAGGGGGCAACATTCAGTACTTC.

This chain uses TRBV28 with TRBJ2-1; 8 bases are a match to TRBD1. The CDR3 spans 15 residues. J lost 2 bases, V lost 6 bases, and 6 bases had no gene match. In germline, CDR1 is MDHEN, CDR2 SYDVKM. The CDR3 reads CASRPTGGTYNEQFF. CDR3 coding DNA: TGTGCCAGCAGGCCCACAGGGGGGACCTACAATGAGCAGTTCTTC.

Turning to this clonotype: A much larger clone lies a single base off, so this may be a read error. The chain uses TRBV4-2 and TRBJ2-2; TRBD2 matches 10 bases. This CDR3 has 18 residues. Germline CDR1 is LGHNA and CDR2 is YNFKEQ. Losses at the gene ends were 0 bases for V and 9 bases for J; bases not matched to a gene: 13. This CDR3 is CASSQESPAGGETWELFF. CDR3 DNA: TGTGCCAGCAGCCAAGAAAGCCCAGCGGGAGGGGAGACCTGGGAGCTGTTTTTT.

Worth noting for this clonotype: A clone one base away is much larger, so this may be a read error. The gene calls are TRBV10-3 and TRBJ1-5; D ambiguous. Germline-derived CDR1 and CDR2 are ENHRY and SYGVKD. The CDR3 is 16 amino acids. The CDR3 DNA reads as TGTGTCATCAGTCGTGATTACGGGGATAGCAATCAGCCCCAGCATTTT. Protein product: CVISRDYGDSNQPQHF.

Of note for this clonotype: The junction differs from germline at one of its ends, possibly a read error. CDR3 in amino acids: CARSFVGAGANVLTF. The CDR3 DNA reads TGTGCCAGGAGTTTCGTAGGGGCTGGGGCCAACGTCCTGACTTTC. V gene TRBV6-5 combines with J gene TRBJ2-6, with a possible D match to TRBD1 (5 bases). CDR3 length: 15 residues. CDR1 is MNHEY, CDR2 SVGAGI, per germline.